This T cell receptor beta chain originates from a study of control samples from healthy donors and cancer patients. Produced via immunoSEQ multiplex PCR; TCRdb's table is partial and in-frame only. The sample consists of under 150,000 clones, about nine tenths of them appearing once. Germline values: CDR1 LGHNA, CDR2 YNFKEQ. With 5 bases clipped from V and 2 bases from J, the junction kept 6 bases outside the gene matches. CDR3 length equals 14 residues. Sample: blood. The source of this sequence is a woman aged 25 to 45 in good health. The rearrangement joins TRBV4-2 to TRBJ2-7; 7 positions match TRBD2. This CDR3 is CASSKGLTAYEQYF. The CDR3 DNA is TGTGCCAGCAGCAAGGGACTAACGGCCTACGAGCAGTACTTC.